Reported below is one T cell receptor (beta chain). What it binds is unknown. The identical CDR3 is also encoded by other nucleotide sequences in the sample. This sample is part of a study of cytomegalovirus exposure and HLA in healthy donors. Across the whole study: Prior work identified around 100 million unique TCR beta sequences in 150 million to 200 million T cells.

General study points: Analyses of presence/absence relied on an assumption of roughly uniform sequencing depth across donors.

Primers for the PCR totalled 60 Vbeta and 13 Jbeta. Sequenced by immunoSEQ multiplex PCR; TCRdb stores in-frame clones only, minus some. Across around 120,000 clones, the top ten clones capture roughly 3.5% of the sample. Germline values: CDR1 SGHTA, CDR2 FQGNSA. CDR3 length equals 14 residues. The V gene lost 0 bases and the J gene lost 0 bases, with 6 bases spanning the gap. The chain recombines TRBV7-2 with TRBJ2-7; D gene ambiguous. The sequenced sample consisted of PBMCs. The sequence was obtained from a man between 18 and 35 years old in good health and CMV-seronegative. The CDR3 DNA reads as TGTGCCAGCAGCTTAGCGGGCTCCTCCTACGAGCAGTACTTC. Translating it yields CASSLAGSSYEQYF.